The source of this T cell receptor (beta chain) is a study of blood T cell repertoires in COVID-19. Looking at the study overall: Whether acute or convalescent, the COVID-19 samples came from the United States, Italy and Spain. PBMCs, B-cell-depleted T cells, or T cells were the source of the cDNA or gDNA that made up the material.

CDR3 length equals 14 residues. Per germline, CDR1 SGHRS and CDR2 YFSETQ. The ends lost 4 bases at V and 5 bases at J; junction bases unmatched: 9. In the authors' workflow: Researchers report that nucleated cell counts were estimated from reference gene primer amplification. Assay used: immunoSEQ multiplex PCR; TCRdb lists only in-frame clones, some missing. V and J calls and clone size are as listed in that table; D and trimming were resolved from the DNA. The table shows over 250,000 clones, with 80% to 90% occurring only once. Recovered participants had two consecutive negative NP/OP PCR tests, healthcare professional clearance, or symptom resolution.

The sequencing input was PBMCs or T cells enriched from blood (not recorded which). The chain carries TRBV5-1 and TRBJ2-7; 7 nucleotides align to TRBD1. The receptor's source is a woman in her late teens or twenties who had recovered from COVID-19. The CDR3 loop reads CASSLDRVFNEQYF. CDR3 nucleotides: TGCGCCAGCAGCCTTGACAGGGTTTTCAACGAGCAGTACTTC. The full variable domain, completed using reference TRBV5-1 and TRBJ2-7, is KAGVTQTPRYLIKTRGQQVTLSCSPISGHRSVSWYQQTPGQGLQFLFEYFSETQRNKGNFPGRFSGRQFSNSRSEMNVSTLELGDSALYLCASSLDRVFNEQYFGPGTRLTVT.